The present entry profiles one TCR beta chain with its context. A single count supports this clone. Its antigen remains undetermined. Per-nucleotide qualities are absent, and no much larger clonotype sits a single base away. The immunoSEQ Assay, a bias-controlled multiplex PCR, was used to amplify TCRbeta CDR3 regions from genomic DNA. In the paper's pipeline: The number of nucleated cells in each sample was estimated from the amplification of reference gene primers within the assay. To quantify the absolute abundance of each unique TCRbeta CDR3 rearrangement, sequence reads were collapsed and filtered. For each sample, productive Simpson clonality was calculated as the square root of Simpson's diversity index over productive rearrangements. TCRdb took this table from immuneACCESS and kept in-frame rearrangements with V and J called. Such tables lack part of the clones; where checked against another copy, unresolved V genes explain under half of the gap, and the rest is unexplained. Clone size and the V and J calls come from that table; the DNA yielded D and trimming. In all, the sample holds about 410,000 clones, and approximately 89% of those were seen once. 1.5% to 2% of the sample rests with the top ten.

This sample is drawn from a study of blood T cell repertoires in COVID-19 (dated by TCRdb to the early 2020s). For the study in its entirety: The collaborator samples originated in the United States, Italy and Spain and spanned the acute and convalescent phases of COVID-19. Subjects who had been exposed to COVID-19, were actively infected with it, or had recovered from it provided the deeply sampled blood TCRbeta repertoires that made up the dataset. Sample metadata almost always included a de-identified subject ID, COVID-19 status, age in years and sex. Where available, HLA class I and class II types were obtained from metadata supplied by the sample provider rather than from assay-based typing. The samples were drawn from two sources: the first 160 participants of the ongoing ImmuneRACE study, and over 950 subjects contributed by 6 global collaborators. The material from the prospective study consisted of cDNA or gDNA derived from T cells, B-cell-depleted T cells, or PBMCs. The repertoires were released in a freely available public database intended as a resource for research on the immune response to SARS-CoV-2. What the work shows at the level of the full study, not this receptor alone: How much clinical and demographic metadata was included differed by source and by participant, and the metadata was provided uncurated.

Participants in the prospective study were enrolled through a virtual design, were aged roughly 18 to 100 years, and lived in 24 United States geographic areas. In the prospective study, cohorts were assigned on the basis of participant-reported clinical history obtained from a screening survey and a study questionnaire. Recovered participants in ImmuneRACE Cohort 3 were defined as having two consecutive negative NP/OP PCR tests, clearance from a healthcare professional, or resolution of symptoms. In the prospective study, whole blood, serum and a nasopharyngeal or oropharyngeal swab were collected from each participant by mobile phlebotomists. Over an approximately 2-month period, participants in the prospective study had the option of providing additional blood draws and questionnaires. Before DNA extraction, prospective study blood samples were shipped either frozen or at room temperature. The sample comprised PBMCs or T cells enriched from blood (not recorded which). The receptor's source is a woman aged 30 to 39 who had recovered from COVID-19.

CDR3 protein: CASKGGRTEAFF. The DNA reads TGTGCCAGCAAAGGGGGAAGGACTGAAGCTTTCTTT. The chain links TRBV7-9 with TRBJ1-1; possibly the D gene is TRBD1, per 6 matching bases. At the junction V is shortened by 7 bases and J by 5 bases, with 11 bases in between. For CDR1 and CDR2, the germline V gene (reference sequence) lists SEHNR and FQNEAQ. The CDR3 contains 12 residues, cysteine and phenylalanine counted. The only DNA kept is the CDR3, 36 bases in frame from the first base.